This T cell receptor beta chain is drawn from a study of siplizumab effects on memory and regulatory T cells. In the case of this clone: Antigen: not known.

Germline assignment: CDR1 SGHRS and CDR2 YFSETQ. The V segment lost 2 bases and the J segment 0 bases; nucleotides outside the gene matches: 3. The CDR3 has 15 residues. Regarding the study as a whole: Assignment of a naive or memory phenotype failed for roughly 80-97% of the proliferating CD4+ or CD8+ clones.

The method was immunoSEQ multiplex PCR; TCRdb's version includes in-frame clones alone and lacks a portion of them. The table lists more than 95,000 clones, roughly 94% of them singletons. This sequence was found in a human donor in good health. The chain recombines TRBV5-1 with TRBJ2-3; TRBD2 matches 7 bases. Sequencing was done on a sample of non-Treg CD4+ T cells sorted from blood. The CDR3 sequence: CASSLQAGSTDTQYF. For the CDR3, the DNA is TGCGCCAGCAGCTTACAAGCGGGGAGCACAGATACGCAGTATTTT.